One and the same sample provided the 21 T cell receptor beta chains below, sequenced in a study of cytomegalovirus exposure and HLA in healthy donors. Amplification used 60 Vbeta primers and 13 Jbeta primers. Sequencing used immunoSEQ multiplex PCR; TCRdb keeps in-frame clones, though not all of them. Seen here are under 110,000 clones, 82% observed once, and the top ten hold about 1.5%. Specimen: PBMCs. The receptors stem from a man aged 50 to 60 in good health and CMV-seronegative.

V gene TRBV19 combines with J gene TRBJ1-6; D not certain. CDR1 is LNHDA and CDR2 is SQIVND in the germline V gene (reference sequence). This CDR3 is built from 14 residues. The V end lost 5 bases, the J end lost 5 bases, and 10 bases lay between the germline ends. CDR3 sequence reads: CASSSERDNSPLHF. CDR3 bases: TGTGCCAGTAGTTCCGAGCGGGATAATTCACCCCTCCACTTT.

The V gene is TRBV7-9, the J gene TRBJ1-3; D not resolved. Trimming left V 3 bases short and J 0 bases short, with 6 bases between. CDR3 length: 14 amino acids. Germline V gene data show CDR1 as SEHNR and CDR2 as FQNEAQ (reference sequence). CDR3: CASSFGLSGNTIYF. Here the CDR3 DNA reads TGTGCCAGCAGCTTTGGACTCTCTGGAAACACCATATATTTT.

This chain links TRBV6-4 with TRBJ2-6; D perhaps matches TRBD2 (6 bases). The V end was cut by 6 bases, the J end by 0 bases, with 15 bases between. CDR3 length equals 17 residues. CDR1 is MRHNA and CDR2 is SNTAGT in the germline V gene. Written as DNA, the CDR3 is TGTGCCAGCAGGCCGACCGGGGGTCCCTCTGGGGCCAACGTCCTGACTTTC. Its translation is CASRPTGGPSGANVLTF.

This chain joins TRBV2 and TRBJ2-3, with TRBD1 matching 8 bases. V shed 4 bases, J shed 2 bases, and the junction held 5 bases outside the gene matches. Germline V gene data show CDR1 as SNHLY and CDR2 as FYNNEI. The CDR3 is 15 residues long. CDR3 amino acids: CASSVGTGPTDTQYF. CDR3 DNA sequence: TGTGCCAGCAGTGTGGGGACAGGCCCCACAGATACGCAGTATTTT. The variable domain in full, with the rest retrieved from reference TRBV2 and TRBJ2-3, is EPEVTQTPSHQVTQMGQEVILRCVPISNHLYFYWYRQILGQKVEFLVSFYNNEISEKSEIFDDQFSVERPDGSNFTLKIRSTKLEDSAMYFCASSVGTGPTDTQYFGPGTRLTVL.

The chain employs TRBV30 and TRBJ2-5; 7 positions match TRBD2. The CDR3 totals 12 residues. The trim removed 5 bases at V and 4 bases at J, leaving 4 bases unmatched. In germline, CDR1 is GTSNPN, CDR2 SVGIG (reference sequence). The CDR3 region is CAWESGAETQYF. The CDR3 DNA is TGTGCCTGGGAAAGCGGGGCAGAGACCCAGTACTTC.

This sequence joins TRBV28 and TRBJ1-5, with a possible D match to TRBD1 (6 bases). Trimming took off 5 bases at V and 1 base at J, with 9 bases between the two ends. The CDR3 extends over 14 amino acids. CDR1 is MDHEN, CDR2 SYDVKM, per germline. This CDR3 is CASSLGQSNQPQHF. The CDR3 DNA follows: TGTGCCAGCAGTCTAGGACAGAGCAATCAGCCCCAGCATTTT.

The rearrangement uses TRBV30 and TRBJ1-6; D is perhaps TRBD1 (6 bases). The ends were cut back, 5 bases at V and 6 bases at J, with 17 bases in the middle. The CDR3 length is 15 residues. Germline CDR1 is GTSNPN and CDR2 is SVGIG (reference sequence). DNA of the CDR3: TGTGCCTGGGGCCTGGGGGCGAGCGGTAATTCACCCCTCCACTTT. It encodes CAWGLGASGNSPLHF.

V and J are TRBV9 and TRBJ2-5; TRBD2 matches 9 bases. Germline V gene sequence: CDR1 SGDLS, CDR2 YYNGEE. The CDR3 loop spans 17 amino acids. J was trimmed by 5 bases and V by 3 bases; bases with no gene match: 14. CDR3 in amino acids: CASSAGVGGGAGETQYF. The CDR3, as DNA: TGTGCCAGCAGCGCCGGTGTCGGCGGGGGGGCCGGGGAGACCCAGTACTTC.

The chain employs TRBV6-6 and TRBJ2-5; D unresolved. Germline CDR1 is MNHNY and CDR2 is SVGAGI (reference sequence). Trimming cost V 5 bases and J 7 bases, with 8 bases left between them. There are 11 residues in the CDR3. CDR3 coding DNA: TGTGCCAGCAGTCCAACTTCGACCCAGTACTTC. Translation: CASSPTSTQYF.

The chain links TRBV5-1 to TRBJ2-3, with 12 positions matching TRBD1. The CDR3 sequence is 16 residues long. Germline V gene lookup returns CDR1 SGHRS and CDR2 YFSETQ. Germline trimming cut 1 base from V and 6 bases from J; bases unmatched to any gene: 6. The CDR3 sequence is CASSLQGQGAIDTQYF. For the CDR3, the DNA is TGCGCCAGCAGCTTGCAGGGACAGGGGGCGATTGATACGCAGTATTTT. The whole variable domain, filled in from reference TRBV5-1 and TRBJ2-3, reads KAGVTQTPRYLIKTRGQQVTLSCSPISGHRSVSWYQQTPGQGLQFLFEYFSETQRNKGNFPGRFSGRQFSNSRSEMNVSTLELGDSALYLCASSLQGQGAIDTQYFGPGTRLTVL.

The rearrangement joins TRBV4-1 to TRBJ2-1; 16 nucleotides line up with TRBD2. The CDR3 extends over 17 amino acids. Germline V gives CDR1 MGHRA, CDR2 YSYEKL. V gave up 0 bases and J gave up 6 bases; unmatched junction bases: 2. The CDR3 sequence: CASSQEGTSGGGNEQFF. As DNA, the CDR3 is TGCGCCAGCAGCCAAGAGGGGACTAGCGGGGGGGGCAATGAGCAGTTCTTC.

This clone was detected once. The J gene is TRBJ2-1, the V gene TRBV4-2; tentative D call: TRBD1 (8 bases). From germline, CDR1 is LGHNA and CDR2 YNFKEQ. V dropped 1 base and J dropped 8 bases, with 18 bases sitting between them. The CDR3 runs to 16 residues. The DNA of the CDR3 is TGTGCCAGCAGCCAAGGACAGGGGACTACAATTCATGAGCAGTTCTTC. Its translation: CASSQGQGTTIHEQFF.

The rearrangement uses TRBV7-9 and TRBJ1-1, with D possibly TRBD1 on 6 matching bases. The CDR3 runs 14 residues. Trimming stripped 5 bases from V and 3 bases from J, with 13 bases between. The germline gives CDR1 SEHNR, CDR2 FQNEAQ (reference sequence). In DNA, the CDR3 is TGTGCCAGCAGCCACGGACAGAGGGACACTGAAGCTTTCTTT. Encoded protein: CASSHGQRDTEAFF.

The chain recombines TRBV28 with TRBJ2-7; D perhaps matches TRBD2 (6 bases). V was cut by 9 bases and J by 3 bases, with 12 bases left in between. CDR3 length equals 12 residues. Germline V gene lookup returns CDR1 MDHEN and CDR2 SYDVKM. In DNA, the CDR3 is TGTGCCAGTCGCGGGGCCTTCTACGAGCAGTACGTC. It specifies CASRGAFYEQYV.

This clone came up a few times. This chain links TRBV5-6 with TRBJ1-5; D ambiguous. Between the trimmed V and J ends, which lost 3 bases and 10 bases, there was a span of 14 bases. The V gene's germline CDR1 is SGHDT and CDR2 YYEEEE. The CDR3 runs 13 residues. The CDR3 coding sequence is TGTGCCAGCAGCTCCCTCCGGGTCACCCCCCAGCATTTT. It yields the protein CASSSLRVTPQHF.

The CDR3 sequence is CASGIPDNQPQHF. CDR3 nucleotide sequence: TGTGCCTCGGGGATACCGGATAATCAGCCCCAGCATTTT. This chain uses TRBV19 with TRBJ1-5, with D unclear. The V and J ends lost 11 bases and 4 bases respectively, with 15 bases between them. Germline-derived CDR1 and CDR2 are LNHDA and SQIVND (reference sequence). The CDR3 has 13 amino acids.

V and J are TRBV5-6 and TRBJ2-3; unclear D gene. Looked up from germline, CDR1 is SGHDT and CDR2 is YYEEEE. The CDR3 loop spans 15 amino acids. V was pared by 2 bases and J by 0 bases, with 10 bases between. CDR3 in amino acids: CASSLFAASTDTQYF. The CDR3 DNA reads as TGTGCCAGCAGCTTATTCGCGGCCAGCACAGATACGCAGTATTTT.

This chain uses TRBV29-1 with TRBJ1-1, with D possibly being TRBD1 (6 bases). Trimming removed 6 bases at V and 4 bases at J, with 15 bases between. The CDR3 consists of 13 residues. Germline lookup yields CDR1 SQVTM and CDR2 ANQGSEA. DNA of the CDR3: TGCAGCGTCCGATCAGGGGCGCCCACTGAAGCTTTCTTT. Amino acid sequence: CSVRSGAPTEAFF.

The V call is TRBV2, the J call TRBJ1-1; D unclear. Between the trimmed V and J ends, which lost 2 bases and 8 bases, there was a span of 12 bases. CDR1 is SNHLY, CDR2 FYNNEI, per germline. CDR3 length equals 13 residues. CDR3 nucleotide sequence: TGTGCCAGCAGTGAACTGAGGGAGGCAGAAGCTTTCTTT. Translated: CASSELREAEAFF.

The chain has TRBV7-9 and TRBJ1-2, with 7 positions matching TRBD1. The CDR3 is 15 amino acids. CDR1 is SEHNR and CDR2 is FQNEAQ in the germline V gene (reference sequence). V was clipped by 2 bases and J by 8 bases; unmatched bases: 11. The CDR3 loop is CASSLNGRGLRGYTF. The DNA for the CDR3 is TGTGCCAGCAGCTTAAACGGGAGGGGGCTTAGAGGCTACACCTTC. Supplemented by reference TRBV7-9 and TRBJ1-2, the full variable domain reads DTGVSQNPRHKITKRGQNVTFRCDPISEHNRLYWYRQTLGQGPEFLTYFQNEAQLEKSRLLSDRFSAERPKGSFSTLEIQRTEQGDSAMYLCASSLNGRGLRGYTFGSGTRLTVV.

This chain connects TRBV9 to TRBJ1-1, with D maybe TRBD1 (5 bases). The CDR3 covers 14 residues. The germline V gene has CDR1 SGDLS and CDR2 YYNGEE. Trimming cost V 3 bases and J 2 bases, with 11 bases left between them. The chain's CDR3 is CASSAGHPNTEAFF. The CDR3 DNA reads TGTGCCAGCAGCGCAGGACACCCCAACACTGAAGCTTTCTTT.